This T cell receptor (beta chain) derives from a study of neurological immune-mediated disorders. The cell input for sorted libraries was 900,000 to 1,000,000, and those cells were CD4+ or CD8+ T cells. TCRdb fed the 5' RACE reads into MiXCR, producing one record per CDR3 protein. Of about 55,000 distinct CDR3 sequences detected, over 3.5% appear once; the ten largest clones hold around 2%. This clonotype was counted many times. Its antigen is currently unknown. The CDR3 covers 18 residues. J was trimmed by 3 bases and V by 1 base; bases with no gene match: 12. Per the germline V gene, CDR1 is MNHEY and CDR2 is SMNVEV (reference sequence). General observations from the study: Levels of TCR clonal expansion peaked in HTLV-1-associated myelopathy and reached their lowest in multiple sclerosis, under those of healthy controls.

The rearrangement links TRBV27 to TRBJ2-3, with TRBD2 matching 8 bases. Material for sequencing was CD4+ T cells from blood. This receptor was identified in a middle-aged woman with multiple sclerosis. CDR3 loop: CASSLWGRRGGGTDTQYF. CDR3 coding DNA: TGTGCCAGCAGTTTATGGGGTAGACGGGGGGGCGGTACAGATACGCAGTATTTT.